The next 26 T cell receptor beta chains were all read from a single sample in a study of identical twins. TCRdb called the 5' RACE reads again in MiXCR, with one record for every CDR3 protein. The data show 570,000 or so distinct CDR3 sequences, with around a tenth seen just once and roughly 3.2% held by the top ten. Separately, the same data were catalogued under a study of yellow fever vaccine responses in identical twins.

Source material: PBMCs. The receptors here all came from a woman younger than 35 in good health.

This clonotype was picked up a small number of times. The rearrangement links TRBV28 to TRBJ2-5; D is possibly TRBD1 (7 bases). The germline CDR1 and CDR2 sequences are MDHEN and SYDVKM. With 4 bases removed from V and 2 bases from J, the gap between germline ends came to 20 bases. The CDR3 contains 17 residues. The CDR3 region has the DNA TGTGCCAGCAGTTCGCGGACAGGAGGGCCAGGTCAAGAGACCCAGTACTTC. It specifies CASSSRTGGPGQETQYF.

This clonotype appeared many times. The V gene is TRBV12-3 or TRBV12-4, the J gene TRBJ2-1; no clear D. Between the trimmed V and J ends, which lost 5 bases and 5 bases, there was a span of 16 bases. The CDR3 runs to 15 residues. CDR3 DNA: TGTGCCAGCAGTCCACGTGGGTTTCTTAACAATGAGCAGTTCTTC. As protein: CASSPRGFLNNEQFF.

This chain's CDR3 is CASSKAGSFMNTEAFF. The DNA for the CDR3 is TGTGCCAGCAGCAAAGCGGGCAGTTTTATGAACACTGAAGCTTTCTTT. The chain couples TRBV11-2 to TRBJ1-1; no definite D call. Trimming left V 5 bases short and J 0 bases short, with 16 bases between. The CDR3 has 16 amino acids. The V gene's germline CDR1 is SGHAT and CDR2 FQNNGV.

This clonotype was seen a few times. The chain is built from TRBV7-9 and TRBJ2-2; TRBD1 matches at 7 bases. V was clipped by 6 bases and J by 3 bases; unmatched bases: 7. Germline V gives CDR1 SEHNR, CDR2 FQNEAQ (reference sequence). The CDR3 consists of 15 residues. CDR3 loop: CASRRRQGYTGELFF. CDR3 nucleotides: TGTGCCAGCAGACGAAGACAGGGCTACACCGGGGAGCTGTTTTTT.

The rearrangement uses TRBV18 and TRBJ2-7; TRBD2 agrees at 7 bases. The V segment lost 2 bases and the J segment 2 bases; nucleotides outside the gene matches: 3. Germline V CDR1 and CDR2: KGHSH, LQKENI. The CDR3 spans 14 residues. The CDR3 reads CASSPSGTTYEQYF. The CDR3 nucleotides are TGTGCCAGCTCACCATCCGGGACTACCTACGAGCAGTACTTC.

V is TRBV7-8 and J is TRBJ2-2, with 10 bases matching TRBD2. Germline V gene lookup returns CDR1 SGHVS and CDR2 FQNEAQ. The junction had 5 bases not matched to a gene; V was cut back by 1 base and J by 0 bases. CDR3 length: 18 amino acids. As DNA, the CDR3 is TGTGCCAGCAGCTTAGGACTAGCGGGCCACGCGAACACCGGGGAGCTGTTTTTT. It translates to CASSLGLAGHANTGELFF.

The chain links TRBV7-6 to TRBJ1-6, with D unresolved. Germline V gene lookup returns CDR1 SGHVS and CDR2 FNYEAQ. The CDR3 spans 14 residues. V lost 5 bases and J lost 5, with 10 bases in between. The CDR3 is CASSPRANNSPLHF. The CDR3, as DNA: TGTGCCAGCAGCCCCCGGGCAAATAATTCACCCCTCCACTTT.

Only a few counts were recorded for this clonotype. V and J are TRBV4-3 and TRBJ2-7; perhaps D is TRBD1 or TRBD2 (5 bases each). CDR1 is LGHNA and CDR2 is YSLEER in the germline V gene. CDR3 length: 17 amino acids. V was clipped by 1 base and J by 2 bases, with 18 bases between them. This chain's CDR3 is CASSQGGTEDNAYEQYF. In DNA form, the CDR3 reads TGCGCCAGCAGCCAAGGGGGGACGGAGGATAATGCCTACGAGCAGTACTTC.

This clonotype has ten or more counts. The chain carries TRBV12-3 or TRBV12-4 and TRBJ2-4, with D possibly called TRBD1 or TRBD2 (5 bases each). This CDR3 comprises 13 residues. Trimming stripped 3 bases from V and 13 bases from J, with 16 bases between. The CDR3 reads CASSLVTGAAQYF. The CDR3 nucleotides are TGTGCCAGCAGTTTGGTAACCGGGGCCGCCCAGTACTTC.

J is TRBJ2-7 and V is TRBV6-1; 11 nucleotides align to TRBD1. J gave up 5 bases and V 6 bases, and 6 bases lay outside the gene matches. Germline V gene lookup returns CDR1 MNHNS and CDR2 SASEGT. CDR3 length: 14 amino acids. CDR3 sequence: CASRPPGQGDEQYF. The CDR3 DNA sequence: TGTGCCAGCAGGCCCCCGGGACAGGGGGACGAGCAGTACTTC.

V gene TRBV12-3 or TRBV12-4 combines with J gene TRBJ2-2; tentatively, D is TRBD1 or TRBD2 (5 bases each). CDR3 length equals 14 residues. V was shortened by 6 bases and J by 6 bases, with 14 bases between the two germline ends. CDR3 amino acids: CASRGVGGSGELFF. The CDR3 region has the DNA TGTGCCAGCAGGGGGGTTGGCGGTTCCGGGGAGCTGTTTTTT.

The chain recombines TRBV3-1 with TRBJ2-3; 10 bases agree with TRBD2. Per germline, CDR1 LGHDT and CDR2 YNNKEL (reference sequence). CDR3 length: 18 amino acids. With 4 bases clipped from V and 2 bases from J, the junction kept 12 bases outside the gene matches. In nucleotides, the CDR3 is TGTGCCAGCAGCCCCTCCCGGGCTAGCGGGGGCCTCACAGATACGCAGTATTTT. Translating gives CASSPSRASGGLTDTQYF.

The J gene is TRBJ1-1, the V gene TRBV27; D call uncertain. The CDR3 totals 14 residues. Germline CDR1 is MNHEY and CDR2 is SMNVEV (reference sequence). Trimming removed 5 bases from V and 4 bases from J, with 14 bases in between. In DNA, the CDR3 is TGTGCCAGCAGTCCCGACGGACTGGGCACTGAAGCTTTCTTT. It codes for CASSPDGLGTEAFF.

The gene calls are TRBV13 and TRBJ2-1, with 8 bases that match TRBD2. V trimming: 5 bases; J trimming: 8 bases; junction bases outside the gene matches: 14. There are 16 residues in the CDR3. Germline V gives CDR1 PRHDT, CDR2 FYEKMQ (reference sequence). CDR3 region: CASSLRTSPRGDEQFF. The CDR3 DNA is TGTGCCAGCAGCCTTAGGACTAGCCCTCGTGGCGATGAGCAGTTCTTC. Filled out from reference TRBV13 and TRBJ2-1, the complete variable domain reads AAGVIQSPRHLIKEKRETATLKCYPIPRHDTVYWYQQGPGQDPQFLISFYEKMQSDKGSIPDRFSAQQFSDYHSELNMSSLELGDSALYFCASSLRTSPRGDEQFFGPGTRLTVL.

CDR3 DNA sequence: TGTGCCAGCAGGCCCGGGACTAGCAGTTTCAATGAGCAGTTCTTC. Translated, it gives CASRPGTSSFNEQFF. The rearrangement uses TRBV27 and TRBJ2-1, with 9 nucleotides matching TRBD2. Looked up from germline, CDR1 is MNHEY and CDR2 is SMNVEV (reference sequence). This CDR3 region has 15 residues. V was pared by 6 bases and J by 6 bases, with 9 bases of the junction left unmatched.

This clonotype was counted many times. CDR3: CASSVERDTQETQYF. As DNA, the CDR3 is TGTGCCAGCAGCGTTGAGCGGGACACCCAAGAGACCCAGTACTTC. This sequence joins TRBV9 and TRBJ2-5; a possible D gene is TRBD2 (7 bases). This CDR3 has 15 amino acids. CDR1 and CDR2 from the germline V gene are SGDLS and YYNGEE. The ends were cut back, 2 bases at V and 1 base at J, with 12 bases in the middle. The full variable domain, rest sourced from reference TRBV9 and TRBJ2-5, is DSGVTQTPKHLITATGQRVTLRCSPRSGDLSVYWYQQSLDQGLQFLIQYYNGEERAKGNILERFSAQQFPDLHSELNLSSLELGDSALYFCASSVERDTQETQYFGPGTRLLVL.

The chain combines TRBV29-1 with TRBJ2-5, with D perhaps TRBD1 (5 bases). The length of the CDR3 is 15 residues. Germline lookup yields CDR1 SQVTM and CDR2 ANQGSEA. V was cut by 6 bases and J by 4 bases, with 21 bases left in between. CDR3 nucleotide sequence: TGCAGCGTAATTGACAGCGCCGTAAACCTAGAGACCCAGTACTTC. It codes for CSVIDSAVNLETQYF. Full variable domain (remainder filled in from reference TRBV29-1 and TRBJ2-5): SAVISQKPSRDICQRGTSLTIQCQVDSQVTMMFWYRQQPGQSLTLIATANQGSEATYESGFVIDKFPISRPNLTFSTLTVSNMSPEDSSIYLCSVIDSAVNLETQYFGPGTRLLVL.

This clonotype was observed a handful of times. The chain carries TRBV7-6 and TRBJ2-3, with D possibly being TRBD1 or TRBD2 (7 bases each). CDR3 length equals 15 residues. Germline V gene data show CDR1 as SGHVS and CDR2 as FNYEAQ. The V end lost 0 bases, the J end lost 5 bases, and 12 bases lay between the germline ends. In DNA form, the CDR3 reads TGTGCCAGCAGCTTAGCAGCAGGGGGGGGAGATACGCAGTATTTT. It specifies CASSLAAGGGDTQYF.

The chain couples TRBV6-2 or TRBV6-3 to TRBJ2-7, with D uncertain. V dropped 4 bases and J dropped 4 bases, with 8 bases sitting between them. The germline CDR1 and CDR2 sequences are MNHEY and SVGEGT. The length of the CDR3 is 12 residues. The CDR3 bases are TGTGCCAGCAGTTCCACAGAATACGAGCAGTACTTC. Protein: CASSSTEYEQYF.

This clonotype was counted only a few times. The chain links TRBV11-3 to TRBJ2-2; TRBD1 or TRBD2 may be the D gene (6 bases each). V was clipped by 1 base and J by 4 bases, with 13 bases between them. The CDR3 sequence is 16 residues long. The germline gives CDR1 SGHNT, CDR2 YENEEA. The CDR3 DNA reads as TGTGCCAGCAGCTTAGCCGGGGGCAAGTTCACCGGGGAGCTGTTTTTT. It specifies CASSLAGGKFTGELFF.

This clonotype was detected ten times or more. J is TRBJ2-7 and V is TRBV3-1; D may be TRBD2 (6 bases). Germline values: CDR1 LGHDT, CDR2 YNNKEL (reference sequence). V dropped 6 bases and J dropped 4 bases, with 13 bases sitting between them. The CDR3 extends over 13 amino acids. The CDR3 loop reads CASSLRGIYEQYF. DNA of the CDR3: TGTGCCAGCAGTCTTCGCGGGATATACGAGCAGTACTTC.

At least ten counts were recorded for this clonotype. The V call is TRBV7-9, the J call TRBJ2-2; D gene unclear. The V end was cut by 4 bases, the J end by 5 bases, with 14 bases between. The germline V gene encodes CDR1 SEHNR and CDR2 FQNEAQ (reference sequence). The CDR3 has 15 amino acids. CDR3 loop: CASSSVPSGTGELFF. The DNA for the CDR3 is TGTGCCAGCAGCTCGGTCCCTTCGGGTACCGGGGAGCTGTTTTTT. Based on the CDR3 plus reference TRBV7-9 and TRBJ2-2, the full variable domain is DTGVSQNPRHKITKRGQNVTFRCDPISEHNRLYWYRQTLGQGPEFLTYFQNEAQLEKSRLLSDRFSAERPKGSFSTLEIQRTEQGDSAMYLCASSSVPSGTGELFFGEGSRLTVL.

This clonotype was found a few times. The CDR3 is CATSRAGTGEGEQFF. The CDR3 DNA sequence: TGTGCCACCAGCAGGGCCGGGACAGGGGAGGGTGAGCAGTTCTTC. The chain couples TRBV15 to TRBJ2-1, with TRBD1 matching over 10 bases. Trimming cost V 3 bases and J 9 bases; bases outside gene matches: 8. Germline loops: CDR1 LNHNV, CDR2 YYDKDF (reference sequence). The CDR3 has 15 amino acids.

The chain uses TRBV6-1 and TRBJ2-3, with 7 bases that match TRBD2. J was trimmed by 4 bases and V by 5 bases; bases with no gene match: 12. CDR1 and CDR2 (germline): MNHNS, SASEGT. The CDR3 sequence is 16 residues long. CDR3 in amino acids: CASSPNNGGNPDTQYF. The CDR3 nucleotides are TGTGCCAGCAGTCCCAACAACGGGGGGAACCCAGATACGCAGTATTTT.

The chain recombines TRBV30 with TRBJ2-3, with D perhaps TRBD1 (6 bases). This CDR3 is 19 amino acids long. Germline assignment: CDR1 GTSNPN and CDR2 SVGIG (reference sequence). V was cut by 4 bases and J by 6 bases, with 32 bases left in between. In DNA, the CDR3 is TGTGCCTGGACCATGGGGGCAAGCGGCAGACTCGGTTTATTCGATACGCAGTATTTT. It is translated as CAWTMGASGRLGLFDTQYF.

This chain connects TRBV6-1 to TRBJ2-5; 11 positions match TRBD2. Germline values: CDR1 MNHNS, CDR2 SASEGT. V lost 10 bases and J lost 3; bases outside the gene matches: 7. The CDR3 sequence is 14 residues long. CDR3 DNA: TGTGCCACACGTAGCGGGGGGGAGAAAGAGACCCAGTACTTC. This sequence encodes CATRSGGEKETQYF.